The 27 T cell receptor beta chains reported below all come from one sample, sequenced in a study of blood T cell repertoires in COVID-19. Using immunoSEQ multiplex PCR, the repertoire was profiled, and TCRdb retains in-frame clones only, with some absent. Counted here are 90,000 to 120,000 clones, 70% to 80% occurring once; the ten biggest clones make up around 20%. What was sequenced was peripheral blood. The receptors here all came from a man in his 70s with active or convalescent COVID-19.

The V call is TRBV3-1 (or the pseudogene TRBV3-2), the J call TRBJ2-6; D gene ambiguous. The germline CDR1 and CDR2 sequences are LGHDT and YNNKEL (reference sequence). The V end lost 5 bases, the J end lost 4 bases, and 6 bases lay between the germline ends. CDR3 size: 13 residues. The CDR3 DNA sequence: TGTGCCAGCAGCTTCTCGGGGGCCAACGTCCTGACTTTC. Protein product: CASSFSGANVLTF.

V and J are TRBV15 and TRBJ1-5, with 8 bases lining up with TRBD1. The V segment lost 3 bases and the J segment 2 bases; nucleotides outside the gene matches: 3. CDR1 is LNHNV, CDR2 YYDKDF, per germline (reference sequence). The CDR3 consists of 15 residues. In DNA form, the CDR3 reads TGTGCCACCAGCAGGCCAGGGGGCCGCAATCAGCCCCAGCATTTT. It codes for CATSRPGGRNQPQHF.

The chain employs TRBV12-3 or TRBV12-4 and TRBJ2-3; maybe TRBD2 (5 bases). With 10 bases removed from V and 0 bases from J, the gap between germline ends came to 8 bases. The CDR3 extends over 12 amino acids. CDR3 residues: CATAGSTDTQYF. CDR3 nucleotide sequence: TGTGCCACCGCGGGTAGCACAGATACGCAGTATTTT.

This rearrangement joins TRBV24-1 to TRBJ1-5; D not resolved. Germline assignment: CDR1 KGHDR and CDR2 SFDVKD. The CDR3 runs 14 residues. V dropped 5 bases and J dropped 2 bases, with 9 bases sitting between them. The CDR3 region is CATSGGRGNQPQHF. In DNA, the CDR3 is TGTGCCACCAGTGGCGGTCGGGGCAATCAGCCCCAGCATTTT.

The chain joins TRBV9 to TRBJ2-7; TRBD2 matches at 9 bases. Germline loops: CDR1 SGDLS, CDR2 YYNGEE. The CDR3 runs 15 residues. After removal of 0 bases from V and 0 bases from J, the junction contained 1 base not matched to a gene. CDR3 protein: CASSVGSGSSYEQYF. The CDR3 bases are TGTGCCAGCAGCGTAGGTAGCGGGAGCTCCTACGAGCAGTACTTC.

The J gene is TRBJ2-2, the V gene TRBV7-2; weak D call: TRBD1 (5 bases). The CDR3 sequence is 15 residues long. Per germline, CDR1 SGHTA and CDR2 FQGNSA. V was clipped by 2 bases and J by 0 bases, with 7 bases between them. CDR3 sequence: CASSLLGANTGELFF. The DNA for the CDR3 is TGTGCCAGCAGCTTATTAGGGGCGAACACCGGGGAGCTGTTTTTT.

V is TRBV18 and J is TRBJ2-4; D may be TRBD1 (6 bases). Trimming took 3 bases from V and 5 from J, leaving 8 bases between them. Looked up from germline, CDR1 is KGHSH and CDR2 is LQKENI. This CDR3 comprises 13 residues. CDR3 coding DNA: TGTGCCAGCTCACCGGGGGCTGAAAACATTCAGTACTTC. Translation: CASSPGAENIQYF. The entire variable domain, with the rest obtained from reference TRBV18 and TRBJ2-4, is as follows: NAGVMQNPRHLVRRRGQEARLRCSPMKGHSHVYWYRQLPEEGLKFMVYLQKENIIDESGMPKERFSAEFPKEGPSILRIQQVVRGDSAAYFCASSPGAENIQYFGAGTRLSVL.

CDR3 loop: CASSSLDRQTQYF. CDR3 in DNA: TGTGCCAGCAGCTCCCTCGACAGGCAGACCCAGTACTTC. The chain uses TRBV7-9 and TRBJ2-5; maybe TRBD1 (6 bases). The V gene lost 4 bases and the J gene lost 6 bases, with 12 bases spanning the gap. The germline V gene encodes CDR1 SEHNR and CDR2 FQNEAQ (reference sequence). The CDR3 extends over 13 amino acids. Full variable domain (remainder filled in from reference TRBV7-9 and TRBJ2-5): DTGVSQNPRHKITKRGQNVTFRCDPISEHNRLYWYRQTLGQGPEFLTYFQNEAQLEKSRLLSDRFSAERPKGSFSTLEIQRTEQGDSAMYLCASSSLDRQTQYFGPGTRLLVL.

The genes are TRBV5-6 and TRBJ1-4, with 7 bases that match TRBD1. V lost 4 bases and J lost 10; bases outside the gene matches: 10. The CDR3 is 14 residues long. The germline CDR1 and CDR2 sequences are SGHDT and YYEEEE. The CDR3 coding sequence is TGTGCCAGCAGCCACGACAGGGAGGTTGGAAAACTGTTTTTT. Translation: CASSHDREVGKLFF. Full variable domain (remainder filled in from reference TRBV5-6 and TRBJ1-4): DAGVTQSPTHLIKTRGQQVTLRCSPKSGHDTVSWYQQALGQGPQFIFQYYEEEERQRGNFPDRFSGHQFPNYSSELNVNALLLGDSALYLCASSHDREVGKLFFGSGTQLSVL.

This clone was picked up a small number of times. The chain has TRBV30 and TRBJ1-2; D not certain. The CDR3 runs to 12 residues. V lost 3 bases and J 6 bases, leaving 11 bases between the germline ends. CDR1 and CDR2 (germline): GTSNPN, SVGIG (reference sequence). CDR3 loop: CAWRSGSDGYTF. CDR3 nucleotide sequence: TGTGCCTGGAGATCGGGATCGGATGGCTACACCTTC.

Only a few counts were recorded for this clone. V gene TRBV30 combines with J gene TRBJ2-7, with 8 bases that match TRBD1. The CDR3 contains 13 residues. V shed 3 bases and J 4 bases; nucleotides not matched to a gene: 5. The germline CDR1 and CDR2 sequences are GTSNPN and SVGIG (reference sequence). This CDR3 reads CAWRRRDRYEQYF. CDR3 coding DNA: TGTGCCTGGAGACGCCGGGACAGGTACGAGCAGTACTTC.

The chain is built from TRBV7-8 and TRBJ2-3; 8 bases are a match to TRBD2. The V segment lost 4 bases and the J segment 3 bases; nucleotides outside the gene matches: 9. The CDR3 sequence is 16 residues long. Germline V gene lookup returns CDR1 SGHVS and CDR2 FQNEAQ. The CDR3, as DNA: TGTGCCAGCAGCTACTACGGGACTAGGACTACAGATACGCAGTATTTT. Translated, it gives CASSYYGTRTTDTQYF. The full variable domain, rest sourced from reference TRBV7-8 and TRBJ2-3, is GAGVSQSPRYKVAKRGQDVALRCDPISGHVSLFWYQQALGQGPEFLTYFQNEAQLDKSGLPSDRFFAERPEGSVSTLKIQRTQQEDSAVYLCASSYYGTRTTDTQYFGPGTRLTVL.

The J gene is TRBJ2-2, the V gene TRBV18; no reliable D call. This CDR3 is 15 amino acids long. Germline CDR1 reads KGHSH; CDR2 reads LQKENI. Trimming shortened V by 6 bases and J by 1 base, and 12 bases separated the two germline ends. The CDR3 region is CASSSQTLNTGELFF. The DNA of the CDR3 is TGTGCCAGCTCCTCACAGACCTTGAACACCGGGGAGCTGTTTTTT.

CDR3: CASSQGQGVSPLHF. In DNA form, the CDR3 reads TGTGCCAGCAGCCAAGGTCAGGGGGTCTCACCCCTCCACTTT. The V and J genes are TRBV3-1 (or the pseudogene TRBV3-2) and TRBJ1-6; 7 bases are shared with TRBD1. Germline V CDR1 and CDR2: LGHDT, YNNKEL (reference sequence). The CDR3 runs 14 residues. V lost 1 base, J lost 10 bases, and 4 bases stayed unmatched.

This clone was found once. The V call is TRBV5-1, the J call TRBJ2-1, with 10 positions matching TRBD1. This CDR3 comprises 15 residues. Trimming cost V 2 bases and J 5 bases; bases outside gene matches: 4. The germline gives CDR1 SGHRS, CDR2 YFSETQ. The CDR3 here is CASSFGQGDHNEQFF. DNA for the CDR3: TGCGCCAGCAGCTTTGGACAGGGGGACCACAATGAGCAGTTCTTC.

This clone was detected a few times. The chain recombines TRBV12-3 or TRBV12-4 with TRBJ2-5; D unclear. Deletions cut 7 bases from V and 5 bases from J, with 8 bases between. The CDR3 has 11 amino acids. The CDR3 spells CASTSGETQYF. In nucleotides, the CDR3 is TGTGCCAGCACCTCCGGGGAGACCCAGTACTTC.

The rearrangement links TRBV3-1 (or the pseudogene TRBV3-2) to TRBJ2-2, with D possibly being TRBD1 (6 bases). CDR1 and CDR2 (germline): LGHDT, YNNKEL (reference sequence). V was cut by 1 base and J by 9 bases, with 12 bases left in between. There are 14 residues in the CDR3. CDR3 DNA sequence: TGTGCCAGCAGCCAAGCTCAGGGGTCCCGGGAGCTGTTTTTT. Protein product: CASSQAQGSRELFF.

The rearrangement uses TRBV5-1 and TRBJ2-2; 7 bases align to TRBD1. Trimming took 0 bases from V and 4 from J; bases not matched to a gene: 3. CDR1 and CDR2 (germline): SGHRS, YFSETQ. The CDR3 is made up of 15 amino acids. CDR3 residues: CASSLGQGSTGELFF. In DNA form, the CDR3 reads TGCGCCAGCAGCTTGGGACAGGGTAGCACCGGGGAGCTGTTTTTT.

This clone was observed once. The CDR3 DNA follows: TGTGCCAGCAGGGCCTTGTCCGCGAGGACCGGGGAGCTGTTTTTT. Translating it yields CASRALSARTGELFF. The chain is built from TRBV2 and TRBJ2-2; D call uncertain. CDR1 is SNHLY, CDR2 FYNNEI, per germline. The V and J ends lost 6 bases and 5 bases respectively, with 16 bases between them. The CDR3 is made up of 15 amino acids.

The DNA of the CDR3 is TGTGCCTGGAGTGCCGGGACAGGACATAATCAGCCCCAGCATTTT. As protein: CAWSAGTGHNQPQHF. V gene TRBV30 combines with J gene TRBJ1-5, with 8 bases identical to TRBD1. This CDR3 is 15 amino acids long. The V gene's germline CDR1 is GTSNPN and CDR2 SVGIG (reference sequence). With V trimmed by 1 base and J by 4 bases, 6 bases remained unmatched.

The sample holds one count of this clone. The V call is TRBV9, the J call TRBJ2-7; 8 bases fit TRBD1. The germline CDR1 and CDR2 sequences are SGDLS and YYNGEE. J gave up 3 bases and V 4 bases, and 6 bases lay outside the gene matches. The CDR3 sequence is 14 residues long. CDR3 region: CASSLGDRNYEQYF. DNA of the CDR3: TGTGCCAGCAGCCTCGGGGACAGGAACTACGAGCAGTACTTC.

This clone has just a few counts. This chain joins TRBV9 and TRBJ2-1; D is undetermined. Trimming pared 2 bases from V and 7 bases from J, leaving 16 bases between. The CDR3 is made up of 15 amino acids. CDR1 and CDR2 (germline): SGDLS, YYNGEE. CDR3 sequence: CASSVSGLELNEQFF. The CDR3 DNA reads as TGTGCCAGCAGCGTCTCTGGCCTAGAGTTAAATGAGCAGTTCTTC. The whole variable domain, filled in from reference TRBV9 and TRBJ2-1, reads DSGVTQTPKHLITATGQRVTLRCSPRSGDLSVYWYQQSLDQGLQFLIQYYNGEERAKGNILERFSAQQFPDLHSELNLSSLELGDSALYFCASSVSGLELNEQFFGPGTRLTVL.

The chain joins TRBV7-2 to TRBJ2-6; TRBD2 might be the D (5 bases). CDR1 SGHTA and CDR2 FQGNSA come from the germline V gene. This CDR3 is 16 amino acids long. Trimming cost V 0 bases and J 3 bases, with 9 bases left between them. Here the CDR3 DNA reads TGTGCCAGCAGCTTAGCGCTCGGGGTTGGGGCCAACGTCCTGACTTTC. Encoded protein: CASSLALGVGANVLTF.

V usage is TRBV6-5 and J usage is TRBJ2-2; D is perhaps TRBD2 (7 bases). The germline gives CDR1 MNHEY, CDR2 SVGAGI. This CDR3 region has 15 residues. V shed 8 bases and J shed 2 bases, with 15 bases lying between them. The CDR3 region has the DNA TGTGCCAGCGGGGGGAGGGACACCAACACCGGGGAGCTGTTTTTT. It codes for CASGGRDTNTGELFF.

V gene TRBV11-1 combines with J gene TRBJ2-3; 9 nucleotides agree with TRBD1. Germline V gives CDR1 SGHAT, CDR2 FQDESV (reference sequence). The CDR3 has 16 residues. Trimming cost V 4 bases and J 1 base; bases outside gene matches: 6. As DNA, the CDR3 is TGTGCCAGCAGCTACGGGACAGGGAGGGGCACAGATACGCAGTATTTT. Protein: CASSYGTGRGTDTQYF.

This sequence joins TRBV4-1 and TRBJ1-2; D call uncertain. Germline V CDR1 and CDR2: MGHRA, YSYEKL. The CDR3 loop spans 15 amino acids. V was pared by 0 bases and J by 4 bases, with 12 bases between. The CDR3 spells CASSQESALGYGYTF. CDR3 DNA sequence: TGCGCCAGCAGCCAAGAAAGCGCCCTTGGCTATGGCTACACCTTC.

The chain carries TRBV5-1 and TRBJ2-5; D perhaps matches TRBD1 (5 bases). Per germline, CDR1 SGHRS and CDR2 YFSETQ. With 0 bases removed from V and 2 bases from J, the gap between germline ends came to 11 bases. The CDR3 spans 15 residues. CDR3 sequence: CASSLAQAEQETQYF. Here the CDR3 DNA reads TGCGCCAGCAGCTTGGCACAGGCGGAACAAGAGACCCAGTACTTC. The full variable domain, rest sourced from reference TRBV5-1 and TRBJ2-5, is KAGVTQTPRYLIKTRGQQVTLSCSPISGHRSVSWYQQTPGQGLQFLFEYFSETQRNKGNFPGRFSGRQFSNSRSEMNVSTLELGDSALYLCASSLAQAEQETQYFGPGTRLLVL.